This TCR beta chain is from a study of response to subunit inactivated influenza vaccine (dated by TCRdb to 2017 to 2018). At the level of the whole study: Deep quantitative T cell receptor repertoire profiling was used in the study to track responses to a trivalent subunit inactivated influenza vaccine. Broad study findings and their caveats: The authors suggested that each seasonal influenza vaccination may recruit only a limited number of new T cells.

Libraries were built with RT-PCR. Sequencing used an Illumina HiSeq 2500. TCRdb applied fastp at Q25 and MiXCR to the public reads, then kept only in-frame beta chains. One record per CDR3 amino acid sequence lists the most common genes and DNA. This sample has some 190,000 distinct CDR3 sequences in its table, and 13% to 15% of those were observed once. The ten most abundant clones make up roughly 25% of the sample. For this clonotype: What antigen it recognizes has not been identified. No base quality information exists; no much larger clone differs at one position.

Reading from cysteine to phenylalanine, the CDR3 counts 15 amino acids. Of all the DNA, just the CDR3 is kept, 45 bases in frame from base 1. Clipping removes 0 bases from V and 7 bases from J, with 4 as the unmatched junction base count. Based on the germline V gene, the CDR1 and CDR2 sequences are SGDLS and YYNGEE. The rearranged chain carries TRBV9 and TRBJ2-2; TRBD1 matches 9 bases in the middle. The TCR sequence derives from a man in his fifties or sixties who received an inactivated influenza vaccine. Donor details come from another sample of the same person, matched by shared clones. The material was CD8+ T cells sorted from PBMCs, obtained less than 6 days after vaccination. The sequenced DNA: TGTGCCAGCAGCGTAGTACAGGGGGCTGGCGGGGAGCTGTTTTTT. Translated, this is CASSVVQGAGGELFF.